This TCR beta chain originates from a study of cytomegalovirus exposure and HLA in healthy donors. General observations from the study: No immune exposure information besides CMV serostatus was available. Under in vitro conditions, a few CMV-associated chains were confirmed as specific for CMV antigens.

Details on this clone: What it binds is not known.

The PCR ran on 60 Vbeta and 13 Jbeta primers. Assay used: immunoSEQ multiplex PCR; TCRdb lists only in-frame clones, some missing. Among roughly 140,000 clones listed, approximately 84% were seen once. The CDR3 contains 15 residues. Per germline, CDR1 SGHTA and CDR2 FQGTGA. V lost 4 bases to trimming and J lost 6 bases; unmatched junction nucleotides: 7. This sequence joins TRBV7-3 and TRBJ2-1; 9 bases line up with TRBD1. Sample: PBMCs. The TCR sequence derives from a woman in her sixties or seventies in good health and CMV-seropositive. The CDR3 region has the DNA TGTGCCAGCAGCTACCGACGGACAGGGGTCAATGAGCAGTTCTTC. Translation gives CASSYRRTGVNEQFF.